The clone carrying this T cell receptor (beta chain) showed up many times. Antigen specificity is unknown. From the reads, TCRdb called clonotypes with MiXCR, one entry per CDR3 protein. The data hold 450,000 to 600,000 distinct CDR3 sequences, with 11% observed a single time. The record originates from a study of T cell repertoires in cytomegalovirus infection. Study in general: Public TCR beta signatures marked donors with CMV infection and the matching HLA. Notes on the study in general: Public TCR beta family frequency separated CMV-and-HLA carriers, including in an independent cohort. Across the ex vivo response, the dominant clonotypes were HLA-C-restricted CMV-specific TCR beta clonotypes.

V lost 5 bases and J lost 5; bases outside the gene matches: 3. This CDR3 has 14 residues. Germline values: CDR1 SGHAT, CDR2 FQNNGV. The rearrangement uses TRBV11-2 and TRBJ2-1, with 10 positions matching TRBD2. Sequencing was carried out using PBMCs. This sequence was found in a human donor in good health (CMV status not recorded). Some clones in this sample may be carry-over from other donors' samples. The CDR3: CASSQLAGNNEQFF. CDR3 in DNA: TGTGCCAGCAGCCAACTAGCGGGGAACAATGAGCAGTTCTTC.